A selection of T cell receptor beta chains follows, all from one sample in a study of blood T cell repertoires in COVID-19. Repertoires were generated with immunoSEQ multiplex PCR, while TCRdb's copy carries only in-frame clones and drops some. The repertoire holds some 150,000 clones, with approximately 81% as singletons. Material for sequencing was peripheral blood. The receptors shown here come from a human donor with acute or convalescent COVID-19. The donor label of this sample is uncertain. CDR3s include the opening cysteine and the closing phenylalanine or tryptophan. Each record gives: J gene, clone size, V gene, D gene, CDR3 protein, CDR3 DNA. D genes are given only for firm matches. Clone size appears in some rows only: once, few, many, or a class for an expanded clone.

TRBJ1-5,.,TRBV28,TRBD1,CASSPTDRAPSHSNQPQHF,TGTGCCAGCAGTCCCACGGACAGGGCCCCCTCGCATAGCAATCAGCCCCAGCATTTT
TRBJ2-1,.,TRBV24-1,.,CATSDLNRDVDEQFF,TGTGCCACCAGTGATTTGAACAGGGATGTGGATGAGCAGTTCTTC
TRBJ1-1,.,TRBV5-1,TRBD1,CASSIQGENTEAFF,TGCGCCAGCAGCATACAGGGGGAGAACACTGAAGCTTTCTTT
TRBJ2-2,.,TRBV3-1/TRBV3-2,TRBD2,CASSQRAWGERENSGELFF,TGTGCCAGCAGCCAAAGAGCCTGGGGGGAGCGGGAGAATTCCGGGGAGCTGTTTTTT
TRBJ1-2,.,TRBV9,.,CASSVEGRGVSGYTF,TGTGCCAGCAGCGTAGAAGGGCGGGGGGTTAGCGGCTACACCTTC
TRBJ2-7,.,TRBV28,TRBD1,CASSLSMDRGLYEQYF,TGTGCCAGCAGTTTATCAATGGACAGGGGGCTGTACGAGCAGTACTTC
TRBJ1-6,.,TRBV10-3,.,CAISESAASNSPLHF,TGTGCCATCAGTGAGTCAGCCGCCTCTAATTCACCCCTCCACTTT
TRBJ1-5,.,TRBV28,.,CASSLWFTGSNQPQHF,TGTGCCAGCAGTTTATGGTTTACGGGGAGCAATCAGCCCCAGCATTTT
TRBJ1-6,.,TRBV30,.,CAWVSSYNSPLHF,TGTGCCTGGGTTAGCTCCTATAATTCACCCCTCCACTTT
TRBJ2-5,.,TRBV4-2,.,CASSQDRRGGSGPRETQYF,TGTGCCAGCAGCCAAGATAGAAGGGGGGGTAGCGGGCCCCGAGAGACCCAGTACTTC
TRBJ2-3,.,TRBV9,.,CASSVGPDGAQDTQYF,TGTGCCAGCAGCGTAGGTCCGGATGGGGCACAAGATACGCAGTATTTT
TRBJ2-5,few,TRBV24-1,.,CATSDSQLTQETQYF,TGTGCCACCAGTGATTCACAGCTTACACAAGAGACCCAGTACTTC
TRBJ1-2,.,TRBV3-1/TRBV3-2,.,CASSQVSGSGYTF,TGTGCCAGCAGCCAAGTATCAGGGTCTGGCTACACCTTC
TRBJ1-4,.,TRBV5-1,.,CASRPAFGRGINEKLFF,TGCGCCAGCAGGCCTGCGTTCGGGAGGGGGATCAATGAAAAACTGTTTTTT
TRBJ1-2,.,TRBV10-3,.,CAISGRGGYGYTF,TGTGCCATCAGTGGTAGAGGGGGATATGGCTACACCTTC
TRBJ1-5,.,TRBV10-3,.,CAISAREGTEQPQHF,TGTGCCATCAGTGCAAGGGAAGGGACTGAACAGCCCCAGCATTTT
TRBJ1-2,.,TRBV7-2,.,CASSLEGGALNYGYTF,TGTGCCAGCAGCTTAGAGGGGGGGGCCCTTAACTATGGCTACACCTTC
TRBJ1-2,.,TRBV20-1,TRBD1,CSGDRNYGYTF,TGCAGTGGGGACAGAAACTATGGCTACACCTTC
TRBJ1-1,.,TRBV4-3,TRBD1,CASSQDITGAYTEAFF,TGCGCCAGCAGCCAAGATATCACAGGGGCGTACACTGAAGCTTTCTTT
TRBJ1-4,.,TRBV6-1,.,CASTGRTNEKLFF,TGTGCCAGCACTGGGAGGACTAATGAAAAACTGTTTTTT
TRBJ2-5,.,TRBV30,TRBD1,CAWSSGTGGTRETQYF,TGTGCCTGGAGTTCCGGGACAGGGGGCACAAGAGAGACCCAGTACTTC
TRBJ1-1,.,TRBV18,.,CASSPLEINTEAFF,TGTGCCAGCTCACCGCTGGAGATAAACACTGAAGCTTTCTTT
TRBJ2-3,.,TRBV12-5,TRBD2,CASAHGTKEISRADTQYF,TGTGCTAGTGCCCACGGGACTAAGGAAATTAGCAGGGCAGATACGCAGTATTTT
TRBJ2-1,.,TRBV11-2,TRBD1,CASSLTGSYNEQFF,TGTGCCAGCAGCTTGACAGGGTCTTACAATGAGCAGTTCTTC
TRBJ2-1,.,TRBV6-2/TRBV6-3,.,CASSPQGYEQFF,TGTGCCAGCAGTCCCCAGGGCTATGAGCAGTTCTTC
TRBJ1-1,.,TRBV7-3,.,CASSPPARKESTEAFF,TGTGCCAGCAGCCCCCCAGCCAGAAAGGAGAGCACTGAAGCTTTCTTT
TRBJ2-1,.,TRBV18,TRBD2,CASSPPGLANEQFF,TGCGCCAGCTCACCACCGGGACTAGCTAATGAGCAGTTCTTC
TRBJ1-3,.,TRBV11-2,.,CASSLDSPIGLGNTIYF,TGTGCCAGCAGCTTAGATTCCCCTATAGGACTGGGAAACACCATATATTTT
TRBJ1-3,.,TRBV7-8,TRBD1,CASSARQGFSGNTIYF,TGTGCCAGCAGCGCACGACAGGGATTCTCTGGAAACACCATATATTTT
TRBJ2-5,once,TRBV2,TRBD1,CATGQVPQTQYF,TGTGCCACCGGACAGGTACCCCAGACCCAGTACTTC
TRBJ1-1,.,TRBV2,.,CASSAGSAFF,TGTGCCAGCAGTGCTGGCTCGGCTTTCTTT
TRBJ2-1,.,TRBV19,.,CASSIGVGTNEQFF,TGTGCCAGTAGTATAGGGGTAGGGACAAATGAGCAGTTCTTC
TRBJ1-6,.,TRBV12-3/TRBV12-4,.,CASSLEGRSPLHF,TGTGCCAGCAGTTTGGAGGGAAGATCACCCCTCCACTTT
TRBJ1-6,.,TRBV5-1,.,CASTPKAGDNSPLHF,TGCGCCAGCACCCCCAAGGCCGGGGATAATTCACCCCTCCACTTT
TRBJ1-2,.,TRBV5-4,.,CASSLEGSANYGYTF,TGTGCCAGCAGCTTGGAGGGGTCCGCTAACTATGGCTACACCTTC
TRBJ1-5,once,TRBV12-3/TRBV12-4,.,CASSPQGNQPQHF,TGTGCCAGCAGCCCACAGGGCAATCAGCCCCAGCATTTT
TRBJ2-3,.,TRBV4-3,.,CASSQDRGTDTQYF,TGCGCCAGCAGCCAAGACAGGGGCACAGATACGCAGTATTTT
TRBJ1-1,few,TRBV11-2,.,CASSLETGNTEAFF,TGTGCCAGCAGCTTAGAGACGGGGAACACTGAAGCTTTCTTT
TRBJ1-3,.,TRBV19,.,CASRPHSSLSGNTIYF,TGTGCCAGTAGGCCCCACTCGAGCCTCTCTGGAAACACCATATATTTT
TRBJ1-6,.,TRBV5-1,.,CASSSQGQRGSPLHF,TGCGCCAGCAGCTCACAGGGCCAAAGGGGTTCACCCCTCCACTTT
TRBJ2-3,once,TRBV4-3,TRBD2,CASSQGGSGYRTDTQYF,TGCGCCAGCAGCCAAGGGGGTAGCGGGTACCGCACAGATACGCAGTATTTT
TRBJ1-1,.,TRBV4-1,.,CASSQDSGYGEAFF,TGCGCCAGCAGCCAAGATAGCGGCTACGGTGAAGCTTTCTTT